This paragraph covers one TCR beta chain sequence. The sample is drawn from a study of control samples from healthy donors and cancer patients. The V gene end was trimmed by 6 bases and the J gene end by 4 bases; junction bases not matched to a gene: 6. CDR3 length: 13 residues. In germline, CDR1 is SQVTM, CDR2 ANQGSEA. Sequencing used immunoSEQ multiplex PCR; TCRdb keeps in-frame clones, though not all of them. The repertoire holds 130,000 or so clones, with roughly 92% as singletons. This chain links TRBV29-1 with TRBJ1-2; 9 nucleotides line up with TRBD1. This clonotype was sampled from a man between 18 and 35 years old in good health. Sequenced: blood. CDR3 sequence: CSVSSGQGYGYTF. CDR3 in DNA: TGCAGCGTATCCTCGGGACAGGGCTATGGCTACACCTTC.